The sequence of this T cell receptor beta chain was determined in a study of blood T cells in healthy people across ages. Study-wide findings and caveats: Strong correlation was found linking TCR beta diversity to naive T cell percentage.

Germline CDR1 and CDR2: SNHLY and FYNNEI. V was pared by 4 bases and J by 12 bases, with 18 bases between. The CDR3 is made up of 13 amino acids. Through a sample-barcoded 5' primer and a J-beta primer mix, a second PCR was run for roughly 6 to 11 cycles. Using its own MiXCR run on the 5' RACE reads, TCRdb lists one record per CDR3 protein. The sample has 550,000 to 750,000 distinct CDR3 sequences; roughly 21% are singletons. Comment on this clonotype: Its antigen is unknown.

The chain uses TRBV2 and TRBJ2-5, with D perhaps given as TRBD1 or TRBD2 (6 bases each). The sample consisted of blood. This TCR was recovered from a man aged 70-80 years in good health. The CDR3 reads CASSGETGRMKYF. The CDR3, as DNA: TGTGCCAGCAGTGGGGAAACAGGGAGGATGAAGTACTTC.